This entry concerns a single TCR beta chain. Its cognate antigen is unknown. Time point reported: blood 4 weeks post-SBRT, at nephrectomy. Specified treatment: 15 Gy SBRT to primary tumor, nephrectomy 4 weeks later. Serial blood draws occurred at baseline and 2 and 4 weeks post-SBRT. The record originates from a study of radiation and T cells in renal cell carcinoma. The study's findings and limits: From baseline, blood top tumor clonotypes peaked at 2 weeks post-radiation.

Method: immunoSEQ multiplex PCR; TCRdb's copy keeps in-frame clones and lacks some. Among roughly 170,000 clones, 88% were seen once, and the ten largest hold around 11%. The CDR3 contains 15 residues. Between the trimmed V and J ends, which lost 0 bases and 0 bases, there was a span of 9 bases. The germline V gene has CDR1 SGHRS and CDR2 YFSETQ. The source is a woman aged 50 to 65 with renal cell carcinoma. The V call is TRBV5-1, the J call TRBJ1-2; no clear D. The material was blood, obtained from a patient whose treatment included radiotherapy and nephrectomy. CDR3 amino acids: CASSLELTTNYGYTF. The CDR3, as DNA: TGCGCCAGCAGCTTGGAACTTACAACTAACTATGGCTACACCTTC.